This T cell receptor (beta chain) is from a study of T cell repertoires in cytomegalovirus infection. The wider study: Carrying CMV and the relevant HLA type showed in public TCR beta signatures.

On this clonotype itself: Its antigen is currently unknown.

Germline CDR1 is MDHEN and CDR2 is SYDVKM. The CDR3 totals 12 residues. V dropped 7 bases and J dropped 9; count of bases not matched to a gene: 5. TCRdb re-analysed the reads in MiXCR, keeping a single row per CDR3 protein. The sample contains tens of thousands of distinct CDR3 sequences, under 30% of which appear only once. Study-wide results and caveats: The ex vivo response was dominated by HLA-C-restricted CMV-specific TCR beta clonotypes.

This chain connects TRBV28 to TRBJ2-1, with 8 positions matching TRBD1. Sequencing was performed on CD8+ T cells from cultured PBMCs, taken from culture after CMV antigen stimulation. The clonotype was recovered from a human donor in good health (CMV status not recorded). Some clones in this sample may be carry-over from other donors' samples. For the CDR3, the DNA is TGTGCCAGCACCCCAGGGGGCTTTGAGCAGTTCTTC. Translating it yields CASTPGGFEQFF.